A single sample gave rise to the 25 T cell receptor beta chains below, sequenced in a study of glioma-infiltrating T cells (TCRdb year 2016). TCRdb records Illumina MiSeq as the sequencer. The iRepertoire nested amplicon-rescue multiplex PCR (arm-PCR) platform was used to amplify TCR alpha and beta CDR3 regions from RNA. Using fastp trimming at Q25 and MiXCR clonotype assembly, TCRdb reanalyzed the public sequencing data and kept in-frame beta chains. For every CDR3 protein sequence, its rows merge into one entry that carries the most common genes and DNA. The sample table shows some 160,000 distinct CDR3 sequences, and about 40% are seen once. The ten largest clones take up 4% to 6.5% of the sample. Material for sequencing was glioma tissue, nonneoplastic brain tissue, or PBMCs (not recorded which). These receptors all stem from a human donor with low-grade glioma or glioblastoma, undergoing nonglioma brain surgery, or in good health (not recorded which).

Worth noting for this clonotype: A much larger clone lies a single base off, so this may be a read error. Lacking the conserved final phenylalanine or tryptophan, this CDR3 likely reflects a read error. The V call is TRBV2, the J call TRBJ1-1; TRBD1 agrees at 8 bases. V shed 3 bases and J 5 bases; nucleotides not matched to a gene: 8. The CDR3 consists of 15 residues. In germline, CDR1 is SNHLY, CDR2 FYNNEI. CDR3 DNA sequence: TGTGCCAGCAGTGAGTTTGGACAGGGTGGAACTGAAGCTTTCTAT. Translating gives CASSEFGQGGTEAFY.

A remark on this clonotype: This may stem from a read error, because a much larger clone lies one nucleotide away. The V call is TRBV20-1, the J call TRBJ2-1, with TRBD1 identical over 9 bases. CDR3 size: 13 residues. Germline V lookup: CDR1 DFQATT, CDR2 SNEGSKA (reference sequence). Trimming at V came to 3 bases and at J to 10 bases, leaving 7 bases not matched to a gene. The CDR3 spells CSASRDRDNEQFF. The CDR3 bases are TGCAGTGCTAGCCGGGACAGGGATAACGAGCAGTTCTTC.

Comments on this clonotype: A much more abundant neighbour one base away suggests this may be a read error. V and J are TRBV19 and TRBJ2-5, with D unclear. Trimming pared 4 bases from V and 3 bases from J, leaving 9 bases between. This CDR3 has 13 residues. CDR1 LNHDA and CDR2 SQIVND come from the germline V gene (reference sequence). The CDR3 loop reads CASSTRRKETQYF. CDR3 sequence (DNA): TGTGCCAGTAGTACACGTAGGAAAGAGACCCAGTACTTC. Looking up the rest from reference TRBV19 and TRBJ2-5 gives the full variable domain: DGGITQSPKYLFRKEGQNVTLSCEQNLNHDAMYWYRQDPGQGLRLIYYSQIVNDFQKGDIAEGYSVSREKKESFPLTVTSAQKNPTAFYLCASSTRRKETQYFGPGTRLLVL.

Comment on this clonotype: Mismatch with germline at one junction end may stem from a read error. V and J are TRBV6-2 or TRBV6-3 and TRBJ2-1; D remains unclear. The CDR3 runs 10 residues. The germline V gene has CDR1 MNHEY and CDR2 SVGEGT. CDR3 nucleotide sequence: TGTGCCAGAGCATTCGAGACCAAGTACTTC. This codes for CARAFETKYF.

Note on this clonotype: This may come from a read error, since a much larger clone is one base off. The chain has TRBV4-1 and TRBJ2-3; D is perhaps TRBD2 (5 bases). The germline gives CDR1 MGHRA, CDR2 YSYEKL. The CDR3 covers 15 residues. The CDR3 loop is CASSQLGKRGDTQYF. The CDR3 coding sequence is TGTGCCAGCAGCCAACTAGGAAAACGAGGGGATACGCAGTATTTT.

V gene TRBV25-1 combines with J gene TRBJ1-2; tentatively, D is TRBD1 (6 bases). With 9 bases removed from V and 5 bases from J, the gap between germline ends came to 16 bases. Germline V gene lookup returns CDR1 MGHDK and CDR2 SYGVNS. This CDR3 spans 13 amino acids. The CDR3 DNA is TGTGCCAGTGCTTCAGGGGATCTTTATGGCTACACCTTC. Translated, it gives CASASGDLYGYTF.

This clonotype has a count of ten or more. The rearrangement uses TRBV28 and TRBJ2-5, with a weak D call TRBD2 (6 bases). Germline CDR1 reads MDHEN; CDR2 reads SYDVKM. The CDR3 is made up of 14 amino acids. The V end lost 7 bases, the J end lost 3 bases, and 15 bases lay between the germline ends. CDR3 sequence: CASIGAGGKETQYF. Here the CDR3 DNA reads TGTGCCAGCATCGGGGCCGGCGGGAAAGAGACCCAGTACTTC.

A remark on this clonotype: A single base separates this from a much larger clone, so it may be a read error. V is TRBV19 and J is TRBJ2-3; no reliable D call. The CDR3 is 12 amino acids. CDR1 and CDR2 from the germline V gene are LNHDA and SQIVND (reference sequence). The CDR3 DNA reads TGTGCCAGTGGGTTTAGCAGAGATACGAAGTATTTT. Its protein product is CASGFSRDTKYF.

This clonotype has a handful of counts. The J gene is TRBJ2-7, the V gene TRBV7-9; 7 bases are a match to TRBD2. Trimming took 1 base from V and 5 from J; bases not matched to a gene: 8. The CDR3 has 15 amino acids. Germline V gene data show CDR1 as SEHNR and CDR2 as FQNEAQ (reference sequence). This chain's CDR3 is CASSLEGGVGNEQYF. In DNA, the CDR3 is TGTGCCAGCAGCTTAGAGGGAGGGGTCGGCAACGAGCAGTACTTC.

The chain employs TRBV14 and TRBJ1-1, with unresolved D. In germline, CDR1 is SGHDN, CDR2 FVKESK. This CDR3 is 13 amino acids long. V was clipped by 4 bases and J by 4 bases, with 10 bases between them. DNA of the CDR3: TGTGCCAGCAGCCGAAAGGGTGGCACTGAAGCTTTCTTT. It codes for CASSRKGGTEAFF. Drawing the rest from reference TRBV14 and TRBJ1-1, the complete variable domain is EAGVTQFPSHSVIEKGQTVTLRCDPISGHDNLYWYRRVMGKEIKFLLHFVKESKQDESGMPNNRFLAERTGGTYSTLKVQPAELEDSGVYFCASSRKGGTEAFFGQGTRLTVV.

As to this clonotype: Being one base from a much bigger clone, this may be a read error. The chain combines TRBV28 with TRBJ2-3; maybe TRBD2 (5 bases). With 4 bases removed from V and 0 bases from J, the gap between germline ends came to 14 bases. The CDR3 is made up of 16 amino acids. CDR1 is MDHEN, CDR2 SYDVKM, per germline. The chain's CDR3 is CASSYTRGSSTDTQYF. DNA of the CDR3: TGTGCCAGCAGTTACACAAGAGGGAGTAGCACAGATACGCAGTATTTT.

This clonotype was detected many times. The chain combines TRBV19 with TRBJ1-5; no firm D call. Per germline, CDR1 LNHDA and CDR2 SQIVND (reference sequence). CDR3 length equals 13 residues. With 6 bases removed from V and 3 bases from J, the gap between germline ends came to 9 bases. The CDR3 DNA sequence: TGTGCCAGTAGCGCAGGCCCCAATCAGCCCCAGCATTTT. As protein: CASSAGPNQPQHF.

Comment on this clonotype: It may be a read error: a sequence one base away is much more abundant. Here the CDR3 DNA reads TGTGCCAGCATTAGCTTAAGGGAAAGGGGAAGGAACACTGAAGCTTTCTTT. As protein: CASISLRERGRNTEAFF. The V call is TRBV28, the J call TRBJ1-1, with a possible D match to TRBD1 (5 bases). Germline CDR1 reads MDHEN; CDR2 reads SYDVKM. The V gene lost 7 bases and the J gene lost 1 base, with 22 bases spanning the gap. The CDR3 sequence is 17 residues long. The full variable domain, its missing parts supplied by reference TRBV28 and TRBJ1-1, is DVKVTQSSRYLVKRTGEKVFLECVQDMDHENMFWYRQDPGLGLRLIYFSYDVKMKEKGDIPEGYSVSREKKERFSLILESASTNQTSMYLCASISLRERGRNTEAFFGQGTRLTVV.

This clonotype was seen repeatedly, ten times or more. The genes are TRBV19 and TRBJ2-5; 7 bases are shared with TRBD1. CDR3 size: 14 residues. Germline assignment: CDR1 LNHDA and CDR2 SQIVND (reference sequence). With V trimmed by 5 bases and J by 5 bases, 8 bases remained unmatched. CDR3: CASSLTGDLETQYF. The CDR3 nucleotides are TGTGCCAGTAGTCTAACAGGGGACCTCGAGACCCAGTACTTC.

Here the CDR3 reads CASSSPNSGSYEQYF. CDR3 DNA: TGTGCCAGTAGTAGCCCCAATAGCGGGAGCTACGAGCAGTACTTC. This rearrangement joins TRBV19 to TRBJ2-7; 9 bases line up with TRBD2. The trim removed 4 bases at V and 3 bases at J, leaving 7 bases unmatched. This CDR3 has 15 amino acids. Germline assignment: CDR1 LNHDA and CDR2 SQIVND (reference sequence).

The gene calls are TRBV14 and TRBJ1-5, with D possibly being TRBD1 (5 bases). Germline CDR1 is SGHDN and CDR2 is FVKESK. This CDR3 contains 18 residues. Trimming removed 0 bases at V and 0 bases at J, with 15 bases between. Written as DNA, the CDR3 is TGTGCCAGCAGCCAAGAAGCGAGTGGGACGGCTAGCAATCAGCCCCAGCATTTT. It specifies CASSQEASGTASNQPQHF.

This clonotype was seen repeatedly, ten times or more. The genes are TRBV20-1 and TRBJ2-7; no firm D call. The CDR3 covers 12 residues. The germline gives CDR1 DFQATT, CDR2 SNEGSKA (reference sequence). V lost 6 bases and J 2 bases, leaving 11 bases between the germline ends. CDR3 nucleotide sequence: TGCAGTGCCAAGGGTTTCACCTACGAGCAGTACTTC. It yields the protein CSAKGFTYEQYF.

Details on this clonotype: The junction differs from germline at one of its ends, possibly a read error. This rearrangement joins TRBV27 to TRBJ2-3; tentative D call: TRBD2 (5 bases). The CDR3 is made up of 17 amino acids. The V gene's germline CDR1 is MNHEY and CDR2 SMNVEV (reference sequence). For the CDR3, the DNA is TGTGCCAGCAGAGTGCCCAGGTTGGGAGCCCAAAGAGATACGAAGTATTTT. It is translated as CASRVPRLGAQRDTKYF.

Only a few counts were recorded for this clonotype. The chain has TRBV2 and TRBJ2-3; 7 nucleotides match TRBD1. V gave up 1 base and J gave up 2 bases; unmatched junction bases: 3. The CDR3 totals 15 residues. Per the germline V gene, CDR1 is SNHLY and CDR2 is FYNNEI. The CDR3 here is CASSEDGTATDTQYF. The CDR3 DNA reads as TGTGCCAGCAGTGAAGATGGGACAGCCACAGATACGCAGTATTTT.

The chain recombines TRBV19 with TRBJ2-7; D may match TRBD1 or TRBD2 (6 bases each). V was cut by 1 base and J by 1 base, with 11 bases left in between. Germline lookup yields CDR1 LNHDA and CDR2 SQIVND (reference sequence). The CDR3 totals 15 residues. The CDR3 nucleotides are TGTGCCAGTAGTATAGTAGCGGACAGTTCCTACGAGCAGTACTTC. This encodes CASSIVADSSYEQYF.

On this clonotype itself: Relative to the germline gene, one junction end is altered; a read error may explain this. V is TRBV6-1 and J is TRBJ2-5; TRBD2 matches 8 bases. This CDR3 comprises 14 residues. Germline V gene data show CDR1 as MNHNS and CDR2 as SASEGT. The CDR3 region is CASSQEREQENQYF. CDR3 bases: TGTGCCAGCAGTCAGGAGCGGGAGCAAGAGAACCAGTACTTC.

DNA for the CDR3: TGTGCCAGCAGCCCCGGACTCTTCCGTGAGCAGTTCTTC. This codes for CASSPGLFREQFF. The V and J genes are TRBV3-1 and TRBJ2-1; tentative D call: TRBD2 (5 bases). Germline V gene lookup returns CDR1 LGHDT and CDR2 YNNKEL (reference sequence). This CDR3 comprises 13 residues. Trimming left V 4 bases short and J 9 bases short, with 13 bases between.

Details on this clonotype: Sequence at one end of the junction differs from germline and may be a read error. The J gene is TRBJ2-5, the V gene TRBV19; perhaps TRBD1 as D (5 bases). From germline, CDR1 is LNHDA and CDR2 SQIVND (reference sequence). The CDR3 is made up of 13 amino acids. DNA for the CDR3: TGTGCCAGTAATCAGGGTCGCCAAGAGACCCAGAACTTC. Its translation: CASNQGRQETQNF.

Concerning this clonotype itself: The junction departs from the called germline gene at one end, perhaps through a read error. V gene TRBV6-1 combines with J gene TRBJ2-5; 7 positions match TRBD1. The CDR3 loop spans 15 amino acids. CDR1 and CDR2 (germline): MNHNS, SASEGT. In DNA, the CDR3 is TGTGACAGCAGCACGGGACAGCGATCTCAAGGGACCCAGTACTTC. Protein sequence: CDSSTGQRSQGTQYF.

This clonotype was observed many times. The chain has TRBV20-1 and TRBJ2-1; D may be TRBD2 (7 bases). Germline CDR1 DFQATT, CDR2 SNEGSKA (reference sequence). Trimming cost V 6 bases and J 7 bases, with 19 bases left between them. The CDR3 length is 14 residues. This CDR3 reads CSALEGGRKNEQFF. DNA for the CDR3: TGCAGTGCCCTTGAGGGGGGGCGCAAGAATGAGCAGTTCTTC.